One sample yielded the 4 T cell receptor beta chains listed below, sequenced in a study of blood T cell repertoires in COVID-19. Clones were read by immunoSEQ multiplex PCR, and TCRdb kept only the in-frame ones, dropping some. The table records 150,000 or so clones, 80% to 95% of them present only once. The sequencing input was peripheral blood. These receptors were taken from a man aged 25 to 40 with COVID-19, enrolled during active disease.

This sequence joins TRBV20-1 and TRBJ2-3; D ambiguous. CDR1 and CDR2 from the germline V gene are DFQATT and SNEGSKA (reference sequence). This CDR3 is 11 amino acids long. The V and J ends lost 6 bases and 4 bases respectively, with 8 bases between them. The CDR3, as DNA: TGCAGTGCACCCCGGTCAGATACGCAGTATTTT. Translating gives CSAPRSDTQYF.

This chain uses TRBV27 with TRBJ2-7; D call uncertain. Germline CDR1 is MNHEY and CDR2 is SMNVEV (reference sequence). Trimming cost V 3 bases and J 0 bases, with 18 bases left between them. The CDR3 runs 17 residues. The CDR3 is CASSLSGVRSSSYEQYF. The DNA of the CDR3 is TGTGCCAGCAGTTTGAGTGGTGTGCGGTCTAGCTCCTACGAGCAGTACTTC.

The table lists this clone with a few counts. The chain is built from TRBV19 and TRBJ1-2; D unresolved. The germline CDR1 and CDR2 sequences are LNHDA and SQIVND (reference sequence). This CDR3 spans 15 amino acids. V shed 8 bases and J shed 0 bases, with 16 bases lying between them. The CDR3 DNA reads as TGTGCCAGTGACCTTGGAGGCAGAGCTAACTATGGCTACACCTTC. It is translated as CASDLGGRANYGYTF.

The rearrangement links TRBV24-1 to TRBJ2-1; 10 positions match TRBD1. The CDR3 is made up of 16 amino acids. Germline lookup yields CDR1 KGHDR and CDR2 SFDVKD. Trimming removed 4 bases from V and 4 bases from J; junction bases left unmatched: 6. The CDR3 DNA follows: TGTGCCACCAGTGAGACCCGGGACAGGGGATACAATGAGCAGTTCTTC. Encoded protein: CATSETRDRGYNEQFF.